This T cell receptor (beta chain) was captured by sequencing in a study of blood T cell repertoires in COVID-19. Seattle patients were enrolled during active infection and followed longitudinally. This clone has only one observation. The CDR3 has 14 residues. CDR1 LNHDA and CDR2 SQIVND come from the germline V gene (reference sequence). The germline V and J ends were trimmed by 3 bases and 7 bases, with 13 bases remaining between them. Using immunoSEQ multiplex PCR, the repertoire was profiled, and TCRdb retains in-frame clones only, with some absent. The sample shows some 120,000 clones, around nine tenths of them seen only once.

The rearrangement uses TRBV19 and TRBJ2-1; the D gene is possibly TRBD1 (5 bases). This receptor was identified in a man aged 50 or older with COVID-19, enrolled during active disease. The sequencing input was peripheral blood. The CDR3 is CASSIVQGHNEQFF. In DNA, the CDR3 is TGTGCCAGTAGTATCGTTCAGGGTCATAATGAGCAGTTCTTC.